This entry lists 32 T cell receptor beta chains sequenced from one sample in a study of vaccination and CD4 T cells after COVID-19. Documented treatment: approximately nine-day PBMC culture with coronavirus spike peptide pools or control peptides (ViraFEST assay). These receptors have no identified antigens. The assay that was used to sequence DNA from cultured CD4+ T cells was the Oncomine TCR Beta short-read assay. Using its own MiXCR run on the PCR reads, TCRdb lists one record per CDR3 protein. The table lists about 4,200 distinct CDR3 sequences, about a quarter of them singletons, with about 29% in the top ten. The sequenced material came from CD4+ T cells from blood, cultured in vitro. These receptors were obtained from a human donor who had recovered from COVID-19.

The table lists this clonotype with a few counts. This sequence joins TRBV6-1 and TRBJ1-1; the D is unclear. Germline V gene data show CDR1 as MNHNS and CDR2 as SASEGT. The V end lost 3 bases, the J end lost 3 bases, and 8 bases lay between the germline ends. This CDR3 contains 13 residues. The DNA for the CDR3 is TGTGCCAGCAGTGATGGAACGTACACTGAAGCTTTCTTT. The encoded protein is CASSDGTYTEAFF.

By sample share, this clonotype is medium-sized. The rearrangement joins TRBV12-3 or TRBV12-4 to TRBJ1-2; tentatively, D is TRBD1 (5 bases). The ends were cut back, 5 bases at V and 5 bases at J, with 12 bases in the middle. The CDR3 totals 13 residues. The CDR3 here is CASSPGPWYGYTF. In DNA form, the CDR3 reads TGTGCCAGCAGTCCGGGACCGTGGTATGGCTACACCTTC.

A few counts support this clonotype. The chain employs TRBV7-9 and TRBJ2-1, with D unclear. CDR1 SEHNR and CDR2 FQNEAQ come from the germline V gene (reference sequence). CDR3 length equals 11 residues. Trimming stripped 0 bases from V and 9 bases from J, with 3 bases between. The CDR3 DNA reads TGTGCCAGCAGCTTAGCAGGTGAGCAGTTCTTC. This encodes CASSLAGEQFF.

This clonotype was seen a handful of times. This chain joins TRBV10-3 and TRBJ1-1; TRBD1 might be the D (6 bases). The CDR3 spans 13 residues. Trimming cost V 2 bases and J 7 bases, with 11 bases left between them. The germline V gene encodes CDR1 ENHRY and CDR2 SYGVKD. The CDR3 is CAISERGASEAFF. The CDR3 nucleotides are TGTGCCATCAGTGAGCGGGGGGCGAGTGAAGCTTTCTTT.

This clonotype is classed as medium-sized (0.01 to 0.1%). The rearrangement joins TRBV2 to TRBJ2-5; D is perhaps TRBD2 (5 bases). Germline V gene sequence: CDR1 SNHLY, CDR2 FYNNEI. This CDR3 is built from 15 residues. Trimming took 5 bases from V and 0 from J, leaving 13 bases between them. The DNA for the CDR3 is TGTGCCAGCAGTTGGGCCCCGGGGTACCAAGAGACCCAGTACTTC. Amino acid sequence: CASSWAPGYQETQYF.

This clonotype counts as medium-sized. The CDR3 DNA is TGTGCCAGCAGTGTCGACAGCCGCGCCTATGGCTACACCTTC. Translation: CASSVDSRAYGYTF. The chain couples TRBV2 to TRBJ1-2; weak D call: TRBD1 (5 bases). The germline V gene encodes CDR1 SNHLY and CDR2 FYNNEI. This CDR3 comprises 14 residues. V lost 4 bases and J 4 bases, leaving 13 bases between the germline ends.

The DNA of the CDR3 is TGTGCCAGCAGTACTAGCGTGGCCTACAATGAGCAGTTCTTC. This sequence encodes CASSTSVAYNEQFF. The rearrangement links TRBV2 to TRBJ2-1; 7 bases map to TRBD2. Germline values: CDR1 SNHLY, CDR2 FYNNEI. The CDR3 sequence is 14 residues long. The V segment lost 5 bases and the J segment 2 bases; nucleotides outside the gene matches: 3.

J is TRBJ2-7 and V is TRBV2; 9 bases fit TRBD1. Germline CDR1 SNHLY, CDR2 FYNNEI. The CDR3 is 15 residues long. V gave up 8 bases and J gave up 6 bases; unmatched junction bases: 14. The CDR3 DNA reads as TGTGCCAGCCCACAGATACCGGGACAGGGAAGCGAGCAGTACTTC. It codes for CASPQIPGQGSEQYF. The full variable domain, with the rest looked up from reference TRBV2 and TRBJ2-7, is EPEVTQTPSHQVTQMGQEVILRCVPISNHLYFYWYRQILGQKVEFLVSFYNNEISEKSEIFDDQFSVERPDGSNFTLKIRSTKLEDSAMYFCASPQIPGQGSEQYFGPGTRLTVT.

Only a few counts were recorded for this clonotype. This rearrangement joins TRBV20-1 to TRBJ1-1, with 8 bases that match TRBD1. Germline values: CDR1 DFQATT, CDR2 SNEGSKA (reference sequence). Trimming at V came to 4 bases and at J to 7 bases, leaving 11 bases not matched to a gene. This CDR3 has 14 residues. CDR3 loop: CSAMQGARINEAFF. The DNA for the CDR3 is TGCAGTGCTATGCAGGGGGCGCGTATAAATGAAGCTTTCTTT.

This clonotype was counted only a few times. The chain employs TRBV11-2 and TRBJ1-1, with no clear D. Per the germline V gene, CDR1 is SGHAT and CDR2 is FQNNGV. V was pared by 0 bases and J by 8 bases, with 10 bases between. The CDR3 covers 13 residues. This CDR3 is CASSLDWTGEAFF. Here the CDR3 DNA reads TGTGCCAGCAGCTTAGACTGGACTGGAGAAGCTTTCTTT.

J is TRBJ1-2 and V is TRBV12-3 or TRBV12-4; no firm D call. V shed 4 bases and J shed 6 bases, with 21 bases lying between them. The CDR3 has 16 residues. The CDR3 region is CASSSTGWAPGDGYTF. CDR3 DNA sequence: TGTGCCAGCAGTTCTACCGGGTGGGCCCCAGGAGATGGCTACACCTTC.

Sample share makes this clonotype large. The CDR3 DNA reads as TGTGCCAGTAGTAGGAGGGGGCGAGGGGCCAATCAGCCCCAGCATTTT. Translating gives CASSRRGRGANQPQHF. The chain carries TRBV19 and TRBJ1-5; 7 bases match TRBD1. The trim removed 4 bases at V and 3 bases at J, leaving 9 bases unmatched. The germline V gene encodes CDR1 LNHDA and CDR2 SQIVND (reference sequence). There are 16 residues in the CDR3.

This clonotype is medium-sized (0.01 to 0.1%) within its sample. The chain links TRBV12-3 or TRBV12-4 to TRBJ1-2, with D hard to call. V shed 6 bases and J shed 7 bases, with 21 bases lying between them. This CDR3 has 15 amino acids. In nucleotides, the CDR3 is TGTGCCAGCAGCCCCACCCCCCCGGGGTCGGGTGGCTACACCTTC. Amino acid sequence: CASSPTPPGSGGYTF.

The genes are TRBV3-1 and TRBJ2-2; perhaps TRBD1 as D (6 bases). Germline values: CDR1 LGHDT, CDR2 YNNKEL (reference sequence). Trimming pared 6 bases from V and 4 bases from J, leaving 12 bases between. The CDR3 has 14 residues. This CDR3 reads CASRGARGTGELFF. The CDR3 nucleotides are TGTGCCAGCAGGGGCGCCAGGGGCACCGGGGAGCTGTTTTTT.

This chain joins TRBV5-1 and TRBJ1-2; D perhaps matches TRBD1 (5 bases). Per germline, CDR1 SGHRS and CDR2 YFSETQ. The CDR3 runs 14 residues. V was clipped by 3 bases and J by 4 bases, with 13 bases between them. CDR3 amino acids: CASSSGTALYGYTF. The CDR3 region has the DNA TGCGCCAGCAGCTCCGGGACGGCCCTCTATGGCTACACCTTC.

Only a few counts were recorded for this clonotype. The chain has TRBV7-2 and TRBJ2-3; TRBD2 aligns across 11 bases. V dropped 1 base and J dropped 8; count of bases not matched to a gene: 5. CDR3 length: 15 amino acids. Per the germline V gene, CDR1 is SGHTA and CDR2 is FQGNSA. CDR3: CASSLEGSGGVTQYF. CDR3 nucleotides: TGTGCCAGCAGCTTAGAGGGTAGCGGGGGGGTTACGCAGTATTTT.

This clonotype is large within its sample. The chain carries TRBV2 and TRBJ1-6; 7 bases are a match to TRBD1. The CDR3 sequence is 14 residues long. CDR1 and CDR2 from the germline V gene are SNHLY and FYNNEI. The ends lost 6 bases at V and 14 bases at J; junction bases unmatched: 13. The CDR3 sequence is CASRLGTENWSLHF. The CDR3 DNA reads as TGTGCCAGCAGACTCGGGACAGAGAATTGGTCCCTCCACTTT.

Relative to its sample, this clonotype is large. CDR3 sequence: CASSFGTGVNGYTF. The DNA of the CDR3 is TGTGCCAGCAGTTTCGGGACAGGGGTAAATGGCTACACCTTC. V is TRBV12-3 or TRBV12-4 and J is TRBJ1-2; 10 bases fit TRBD1. The CDR3 spans 14 residues. V lost 3 bases to trimming and J lost 6 bases; unmatched junction nucleotides: 4.

This clonotype was detected a few times. The chain recombines TRBV12-3 or TRBV12-4 with TRBJ1-2; TRBD1 agrees at 8 bases. The CDR3 spans 13 residues. After removal of 7 bases from V and 9 bases from J, the junction contained 10 bases not matched to a gene. CDR3 coding DNA: TGTGCCAGCAAACAGGGGGGGGGTAGTAGCTACACCTTC. As protein: CASKQGGGSSYTF.

There are a few counts of this clonotype. V gene TRBV6-1 combines with J gene TRBJ2-4; 7 bases align to TRBD1. This CDR3 spans 20 amino acids. Germline-derived CDR1 and CDR2 are MNHNS and SASEGT. The trim removed 1 base at V and 2 bases at J, leaving 17 bases unmatched. This chain's CDR3 is CASSEVPRIQGKSSKNIQYF. CDR3 coding DNA: TGTGCCAGCAGTGAAGTTCCGAGGATACAGGGGAAGTCTTCCAAAAACATTCAGTACTTC.

V is TRBV30 and J is TRBJ1-3, with unresolved D. Germline V gene sequence: CDR1 GTSNPN, CDR2 SVGIG (reference sequence). The CDR3 loop spans 14 amino acids. This CDR3 is CVGGRLLAGNTIYF. The CDR3, as DNA: TGTGTCGGAGGGAGGCTACTCGCTGGAAACACCATATATTTT. The variable domain in full, completed from reference TRBV30 and TRBJ1-3, reads SQTIHQWPATLVQPVGSPLSLECTVEGTSNPNLYWYRQAAGRGLQLLFYSVGIGQISSEVPQNLSASRPQDRQFILSSKKLLLSDSGFYLCVGGRLLAGNTIYFGEGSWLTVV.

This clonotype is classed as medium-sized (0.01 to 0.1%). The V gene is TRBV20-1, the J gene TRBJ1-5; 7 bases fit TRBD1. J was trimmed by 2 bases and V by 5 bases; bases with no gene match: 6. Germline V gives CDR1 DFQATT, CDR2 SNEGSKA (reference sequence). The CDR3 runs to 14 residues. This CDR3 reads CSALAGQGNQPQHF. The CDR3 bases are TGCAGTGCTTTGGCTGGACAGGGCAATCAGCCCCAGCATTTT.

The chain links TRBV30 to TRBJ1-2; 7 nucleotides agree with TRBD1. The J segment lost 4 bases and the V segment lost 0 bases, leaving 8 bases of the junction unmatched. Germline lookup yields CDR1 GTSNPN and CDR2 SVGIG (reference sequence). There are 15 residues in the CDR3. CDR3 DNA: TGTGCCTGGAGTGTACCGACAGGGTCGGGCTATGGCTACACCTTC. Protein: CAWSVPTGSGYGYTF.

By its share, this clonotype is medium-sized. V gene TRBV5-4 combines with J gene TRBJ1-6; D remains unclear. The CDR3 runs 13 residues. V was clipped by 4 bases and J by 14 bases, with 16 bases between them. The germline CDR1 and CDR2 sequences are SGHNT and YYREEE (reference sequence). CDR3 sequence reads: CASSPGPERTLHF. For the CDR3, the DNA is TGTGCCAGCAGCCCCGGGCCAGAAAGGACCCTCCACTTT.

The chain recombines TRBV7-9 with TRBJ2-1, with 12 nucleotides matching TRBD2. V dropped 3 bases and J dropped 10; count of bases not matched to a gene: 1. CDR1 SEHNR and CDR2 FQNEAQ come from the germline V gene (reference sequence). The CDR3 extends over 13 amino acids. CDR3 sequence reads: CASSLTSGGEQFF. The CDR3 nucleotides read TGTGCCAGCAGCTTGACTAGCGGGGGAGAGCAGTTCTTC.

This chain uses TRBV18 with TRBJ2-7, with 9 bases matching TRBD1. This CDR3 contains 15 residues. The germline CDR1 and CDR2 sequences are KGHSH and LQKENI. Trimming at V came to 3 bases and at J to 6 bases, leaving 9 bases not matched to a gene. The CDR3 loop reads CASSPRTGVLSEQYF. The CDR3 DNA reads as TGTGCCAGCTCACCTCGGACAGGGGTCCTCTCCGAGCAGTACTTC. Full variable domain (missing parts from reference TRBV18 and TRBJ2-7): NAGVMQNPRHLVRRRGQEARLRCSPMKGHSHVYWYRQLPEEGLKFMVYLQKENIIDESGMPKERFSAEFPKEGPSILRIQQVVRGDSAAYFCASSPRTGVLSEQYFGPGTRLTVT.

This rearrangement joins TRBV5-6 to TRBJ1-5, with D possibly being TRBD1 (5 bases). The CDR3 loop spans 21 amino acids. Trimming shortened V by 1 base and J by 6 bases, and 32 bases separated the two germline ends. Germline CDR1 SGHDT, CDR2 YYEEEE. CDR3 in amino acids: CASSLYSVWGSTGAVSQPQHF. CDR3 nucleotides: TGTGCCAGCAGCTTGTACAGCGTCTGGGGGTCGACGGGCGCGGTCTCTCAGCCCCAGCATTTT.

A few counts support this clonotype. This rearrangement joins TRBV27 to TRBJ2-3; D is unclear. This CDR3 has 16 amino acids. Trimming left V 6 bases short and J 2 bases short, with 18 bases between. Germline lookup yields CDR1 MNHEY and CDR2 SMNVEV (reference sequence). The CDR3 bases are TGTGCCAGCAGACGGGTTGGTCACCTACTCACAGATACGCAGTATTTT. Protein product: CASRRVGHLLTDTQYF.

J is TRBJ1-1 and V is TRBV5-1, with D perhaps matching TRBD1 (5 bases). This CDR3 region has 14 residues. Deletions cut 0 bases from V and 4 bases from J, with 10 bases between. Germline CDR1 and CDR2: SGHRS and YFSETQ. CDR3 DNA: TGCGCCAGCAGCTTGGCCTCCGGGGGCACTGAAGCTTTCTTT. The encoded protein is CASSLASGGTEAFF.

This clonotype was observed a handful of times. The chain couples TRBV18 to TRBJ2-5; 7 nucleotides match TRBD2. Germline V CDR1 and CDR2: KGHSH, LQKENI. Trimming removed 6 bases from V and 3 bases from J; junction bases left unmatched: 4. The CDR3 has 13 residues. DNA for the CDR3: TGTGCCAGCTCCCTCGGGGGGAAAGAGACCCAGTACTTC. This encodes CASSLGGKETQYF.

The chain has TRBV20-1 and TRBJ2-5; D may be TRBD2 (7 bases). This CDR3 comprises 13 residues. CDR1 and CDR2 (germline): DFQATT, SNEGSKA (reference sequence). V was trimmed by 3 bases and J by 5 bases, leaving 13 bases between them. The CDR3 coding sequence is TGCAGTGCTAGTCGGGGGGCCTGGGAGACCCAGTACTTC. Residues: CSASRGAWETQYF.

The chain carries TRBV5-1 and TRBJ2-3; the match to TRBD2 covers 15 bases. The CDR3 is 19 amino acids. Trimming cost V 0 bases and J 1 base; bases outside gene matches: 6. Germline CDR1 and CDR2: SGHRS and YFSETQ. The CDR3 sequence is CASSLEGLAGGLGTDTQYF. For the CDR3, the DNA is TGCGCCAGCAGCTTGGAAGGACTAGCGGGGGGGCTAGGCACAGATACGCAGTATTTT.